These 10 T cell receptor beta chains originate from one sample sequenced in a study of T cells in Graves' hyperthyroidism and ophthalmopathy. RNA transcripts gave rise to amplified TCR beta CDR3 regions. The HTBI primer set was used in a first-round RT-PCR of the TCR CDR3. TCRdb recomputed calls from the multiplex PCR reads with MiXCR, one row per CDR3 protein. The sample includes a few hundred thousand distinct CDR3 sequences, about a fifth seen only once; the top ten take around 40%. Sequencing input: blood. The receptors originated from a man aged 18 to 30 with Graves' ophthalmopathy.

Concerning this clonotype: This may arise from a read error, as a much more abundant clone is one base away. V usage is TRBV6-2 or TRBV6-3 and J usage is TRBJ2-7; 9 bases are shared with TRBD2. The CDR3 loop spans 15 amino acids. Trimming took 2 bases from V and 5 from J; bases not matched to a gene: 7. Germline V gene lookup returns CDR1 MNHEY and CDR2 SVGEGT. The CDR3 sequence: CASSYPGAGGDEQYF. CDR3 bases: TGTGCCAGCAGTTACCCGGGAGCGGGGGGCGACGAGCAGTACTTC.

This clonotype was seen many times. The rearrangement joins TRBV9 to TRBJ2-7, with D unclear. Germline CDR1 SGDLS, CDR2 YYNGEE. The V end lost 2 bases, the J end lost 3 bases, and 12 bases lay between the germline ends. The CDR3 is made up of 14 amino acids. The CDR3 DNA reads TGTGCCAGCAGCGTCGATCAGTTCCACTACGAGCAGTACTTC. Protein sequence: CASSVDQFHYEQYF.

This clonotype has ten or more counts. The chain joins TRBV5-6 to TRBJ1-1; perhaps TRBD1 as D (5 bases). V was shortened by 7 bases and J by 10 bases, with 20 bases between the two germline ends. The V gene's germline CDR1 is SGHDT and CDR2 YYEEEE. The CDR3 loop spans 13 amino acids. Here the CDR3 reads CASLPPGGYVAFF. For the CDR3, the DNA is TGTGCCAGCCTCCCCCCGGGGGGTTATGTAGCTTTCTTT.

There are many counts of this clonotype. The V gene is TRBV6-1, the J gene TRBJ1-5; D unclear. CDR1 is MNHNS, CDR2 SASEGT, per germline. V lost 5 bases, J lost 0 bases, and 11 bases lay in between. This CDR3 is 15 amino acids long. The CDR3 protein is CASSLQPDSNQPQHF. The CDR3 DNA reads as TGTGCCAGCAGTCTTCAGCCAGATAGCAATCAGCCCCAGCATTTT.

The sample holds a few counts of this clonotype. The CDR3 protein is CASTRRGSGELFF. The CDR3 bases are TGTGCCAGTACTCGAAGGGGTTCCGGGGAGCTGTTTTTT. The chain combines TRBV18 with TRBJ2-2, with a possible D match to TRBD1 (5 bases). Per germline, CDR1 KGHSH and CDR2 LQKENI. V was clipped by 9 bases and J by 6 bases, with 14 bases between them. The CDR3 runs 13 residues.

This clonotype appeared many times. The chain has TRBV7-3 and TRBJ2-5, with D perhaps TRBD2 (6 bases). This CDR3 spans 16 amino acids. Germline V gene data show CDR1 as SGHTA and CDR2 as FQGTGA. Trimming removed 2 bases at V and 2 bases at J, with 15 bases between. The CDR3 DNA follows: TGTGCCAGCAGCTTATACGGGACGGAGGGTCAAGAGACCCAGTACTTC. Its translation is CASSLYGTEGQETQYF.

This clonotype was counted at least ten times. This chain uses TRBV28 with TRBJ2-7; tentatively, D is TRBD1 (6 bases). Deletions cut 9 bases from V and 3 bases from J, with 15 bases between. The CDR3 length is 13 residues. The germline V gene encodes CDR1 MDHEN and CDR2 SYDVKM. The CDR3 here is CASTPGQSYEQYF. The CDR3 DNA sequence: TGTGCCAGTACACCGGGACAAAGCTACGAGCAGTACTTC.

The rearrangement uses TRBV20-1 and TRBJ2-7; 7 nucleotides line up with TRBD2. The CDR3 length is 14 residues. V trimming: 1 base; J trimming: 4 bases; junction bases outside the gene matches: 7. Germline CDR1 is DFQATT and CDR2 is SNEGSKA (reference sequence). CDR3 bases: TGCAGTGCTAGAGTCCGGAGGGAGGGATACGAGCAGTACTTC. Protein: CSARVRREGYEQYF.

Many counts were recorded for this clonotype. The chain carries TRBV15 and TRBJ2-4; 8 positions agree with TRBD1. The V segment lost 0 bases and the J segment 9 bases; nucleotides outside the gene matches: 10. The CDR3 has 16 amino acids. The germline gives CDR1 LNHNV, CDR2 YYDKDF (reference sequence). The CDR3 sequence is CATSRDRQGLFSIQYF. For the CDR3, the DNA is TGTGCCACCAGCAGAGATCGACAGGGGCTCTTTTCCATTCAGTACTTC.

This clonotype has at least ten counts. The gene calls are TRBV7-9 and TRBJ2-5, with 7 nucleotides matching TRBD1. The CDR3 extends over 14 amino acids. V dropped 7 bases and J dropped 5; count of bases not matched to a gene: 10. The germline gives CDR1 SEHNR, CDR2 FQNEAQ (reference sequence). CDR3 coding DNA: TGTGCCAGCACCCCGACAGGGATGTGGGAGACCCAGTACTTC. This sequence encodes CASTPTGMWETQYF.